These T cell receptor beta chains were read from a single sample in a study of T cells in Graves' hyperthyroidism and ophthalmopathy. TCRdb re-called the multiplex PCR reads through MiXCR, storing one row per CDR3 protein. This table has about 600,000 distinct CDR3 sequences, roughly 15% appearing once. Sample: blood. The receptors originated from a middle-aged woman with Graves' ophthalmopathy. Each CDR3 is given with its conserved first and last residue. A D gene is named only where the DNA matches it firmly. Size tells how often a clone was seen (once, few, many) or the class of an expanded clone, and some rows leave it out.

>TRBJ2-5|TRBD1|TRBV18|many
TGTGCCAGCTCCGCACCGGCGAACAGGGGAGAGACCCAGTACTTC
CASSAPANRGETQYF
>TRBJ2-3|TRBD2|TRBV11-2|many
TGTGCCAGCAGCTTAGGACTAGCAGAGAGCACAGATACGCAGTATTTT
CASSLGLAESTDTQYF
>TRBJ2-6|-|TRBV5-1|-
TGCGCCAGCAGCTTGGATCCGGGGATGGGCTACTCTGGGGCCAACGTCCTGACTTTC
CASSLDPGMGYSGANVLTF
>TRBJ2-5|TRBD1|TRBV5-1|many
TGCGCCAGCAGCTCGACAGGGGCGCAAGAGACCCAGTACTTC
CASSSTGAQETQYF
>TRBJ1-6|-|TRBV19|-
TGTGCCAGTCAACCTTTACAGGGTGGTAATTCACCCCTCCACTTT
CASQPLQGGNSPLHF
>TRBJ1-5|-|TRBV4-1|-
TGCGCCAGCAGCCAAGGGCACCCCATTGCCAATCAGCCCCAGCATTTT
CASSQGHPIANQPQHF
>TRBJ1-1|-|TRBV29-1|few
TGCAGCGTTGTCAGGATGATGAACACTGAAGCTTTCTTT
CSVVRMMNTEAFF
>TRBJ2-1|TRBD2|TRBV18|many
TGTGCCAGCTCATTCTCAGCGGGGGAACGAAGTATTGAGCAGTTCTTC
CASSFSAGERSIEQFF
>TRBJ2-7|-|TRBV15|few
TGTGCCACCAGCGCTCAATCAGGGGTTCGTGTCACCGAGCAGTACTTC
CATSAQSGVRVTEQYF
>TRBJ1-5|-|TRBV29-1|few
TGCAGCGTGGCAGGGGATGGCAATCAGCCCCAGCATTTT
CSVAGDGNQPQHF
>TRBJ1-2|-|TRBV10-3|-
TGTGCCATCAGTGAGGACCTTAACTATGGCTACACCTTC
CAISEDLNYGYTF
>TRBJ2-1|-|TRBV7-2|many
TGTGCCAGCAGCTTAGGTTACAGGGACAATGAGCAGTTCTTC
CASSLGYRDNEQFF
>TRBJ1-3|-|TRBV20-1|few
TGCAGTACAACCCCTAGTGGAAACACCATATATTTT
CSTTPSGNTIYF
>TRBJ1-1|TRBD1|TRBV12-3/TRBV12-4|many
TGTGCCAGCACCTCGGGACAGACCCGTGTTGGAGCTTTCTTT
CASTSGQTRVGAFF
>TRBJ1-2|-|TRBV28|many
TGTGCCAGCACCGACAGTTCCTATGGCTACACCTTC
CASTDSSYGYTF
>TRBJ1-5|-|TRBV2|-
TGTGCCAGCAGTGAAGCGCCAGGCAGTTATAGCAATCATCCCCAGCATTTT
CASSEAPGSYSNHPQHF
>TRBJ2-5|-|TRBV19|few
TGTGCCAGTAGACGAGCCACAGGTGTGGTTCAAGAGACCCAGTACTTC
CASRRATGVVQETQYF
>TRBJ2-3|-|TRBV7-2|many
TGTGCCACCCCGGGGGCCCCGGGGGGACACCAGGGTACGCAGTATTTT
CATPGAPGGHQGTQYF
>TRBJ1-4|-|TRBV30|-
TGTGCCTGGAGTGGAGACGGAATACCTAATGAAAAACTGTTTTTT
CAWSGDGIPNEKLFF
>TRBJ2-7|TRBD2|TRBV20-1|-
TGCAGTGCAGGGACTAGCGGGGGCAGGAATGAGCAGTACTTC
CSAGTSGGRNEQYF
>TRBJ2-3|TRBD2|TRBV3-1|many
TGTGCCAGCAGCCAAGGTGTCACTAGCGGGTCGGTTAGTCCAGATACGCAGTATTTT
CASSQGVTSGSVSPDTQYF
>TRBJ1-2|-|TRBV3-1|many
TGTGCCAGCAGCCACTCGGGACGTGGCTACACCTTC
CASSHSGRGYTF
>TRBJ2-1|TRBD2|TRBV19|few
TGTGCCAGTAGTACCGAGCGGGGGGCTACGTACAATGAGCAGTTCTTC
CASSTERGATYNEQFF
>TRBJ2-7|TRBD2|TRBV12-3/TRBV12-4|many
TGTGCCAGCAGTTTTCAGGCGGGAGCCGGGGCGTTCTACGAGCAGTACTTC
CASSFQAGAGAFYEQYF
>TRBJ2-1|-|TRBV3-1|many
TGTGCCAGCAGCCAGAATATCGGGGTTTCCTTGGTAGAGCAGTTCTTC
CASSQNIGVSLVEQFF
>TRBJ1-4|TRBD1|TRBV27|-
TGTGCCAGCAGGCGTCAGGGGGCGGTTGAAAAACTGTTTTTT
CASRRQGAVEKLFF
>TRBJ1-5|-|TRBV19|-
TGCGCCAGTAGTATGGAAGGGGGGAATCAGCCCCAGCATTTT
CASSMEGGNQPQHF
>TRBJ2-5|-|TRBV29-1|-
TGCAGCGTTGTAAAGAACCAAGAGACCCAGTACTTC
CSVVKNQETQYF
>TRBJ1-2|-|TRBV3-1|-
TGTGCCAGCAGCCAAGCGCCCCGGGATCCTTATGGCTACACCTTC
CASSQAPRDPYGYTF
>TRBJ2-4|-|TRBV12-3/TRBV12-4|-
TGTGCCAGCAGCCTGCAGGGCCCCATTCAGTACTTC
CASSLQGPIQYF
>TRBJ2-3|-|TRBV7-9|many
TGTGCCAGCAGCTTACGTGGGGCCACAGATACGCAGTATTTT
CASSLRGATDTQYF
>TRBJ2-7|TRBD2|TRBV2|few
TGTGCCAGCAGTGGGCGGGGGACCCACTACGAGCAGTACTTC
CASSGRGTHYEQYF
>TRBJ2-7|TRBD1|TRBV20-1|few
TGCAGTGGGACGAGACAGGGAACCTACGAGCAGTACTTC
CSGTRQGTYEQYF
>TRBJ2-1|TRBD1|TRBV2|many
TGTGCCAGCAGGGGGACAGTTTCTACGAATGAGCAGTTCTTC
CASRGTVSTNEQFF
>TRBJ2-7|TRBD1|TRBV6-1|many
TGTGCCAGCAGAGACCGGGACAGAGAAATCTACGAGCAGTACTTC
CASRDRDREIYEQYF
>TRBJ2-5|-|TRBV11-2|many
TGTGCCAGCAGCTTCGAACTACAAGAGACCCAGTACTTC
CASSFELQETQYF
>TRBJ2-1|TRBD2|TRBV5-1|many
TGCGCCAGCAGCTTGATCGGGACTAGCCTAAATGAGCAGTTCTTC
CASSLIGTSLNEQFF
>TRBJ2-3|-|TRBV3-1|-
TGTGCCAGCAGCTCCCACGCAGGGGGACTATATGCAGGTACGCAGTATTTT
CASSSHAGGLYAGTQYF
>TRBJ2-5|TRBD1|TRBV7-9|-
TGTGCCAGCAGCTTAGTCACCGGGACAGGGAATAACTTC
CASSLVTGTGNNF
>TRBJ2-5|TRBD2|TRBV7-3|many
TGTGCCAGCAGCTTAGTATTGGCTAGCGGGGGCTACCAAGAGACCCAGTACTTC
CASSLVLASGGYQETQYF
>TRBJ1-2|-|TRBV18|many
TGTGCCAGCTCACTGGGAGTGAGGGGCAACTATGGCTACACCTTC
CASSLGVRGNYGYTF
>TRBJ1-2|TRBD1|TRBV7-8|many
TGTGCCAGCAGCCCCTCCCCCGTGCTCGGACAGGGGGCTAGGGGCTACACCTTC
CASSPSPVLGQGARGYTF
>TRBJ1-2|-|TRBV27|many
TGTGCCAGCAGTTTATTCGGGTCTTACGCAGGGGACTATGGCTACACCTTC
CASSLFGSYAGDYGYTF
>TRBJ2-5|TRBD1|TRBV2|many
TGTGCCAGCGGAAGGGACAGGGGAAGAGTGGCCCAGTACTTC
CASGRDRGRVAQYF
>TRBJ2-3|TRBD2|TRBV29-1|-
TGCAGCGTTAATCCCGGGACTAGCGGGAGGGGCTCGAGGCAGTATTTT
CSVNPGTSGRGSRQYF
>TRBJ2-1|TRBD2|TRBV12-3/TRBV12-4|-
TGTGCCAGCAGTTTGCTAGCGGGGGTACGATCCTACAATGAGCAGTTCTTC
CASSLLAGVRSYNEQFF
>TRBJ2-3|-|TRBV11-2|many
TGTGCCAGCAGCTTAGATTGGGCAGCTACGCAGTATTTT
CASSLDWAATQYF
>TRBJ2-6|-|TRBV6-1|few
TGTGCCAGCACCAGCCAGGGACTCTCTGGGGCCAACGTCCTGACTTTC
CASTSQGLSGANVLTF
>TRBJ2-1|TRBD2|TRBV10-3|-
TGTGCCATCAGTTCGCGCGGGGGAAGCTCCTACAATGAGCAGTTCTTC
CAISSRGGSSYNEQFF
>TRBJ1-2|-|TRBV6-1|-
TGTGCCAGCAGTGAATACGGGCGCGTTTATGGCTACACCTTC
CASSEYGRVYGYTF
>TRBJ2-5|-|TRBV20-1|-
TGCAGTGCTAGGATTGGAGGGGGCCAAGAGACCCAGTACTTC
CSARIGGGQETQYF
>TRBJ1-4|-|TRBV18|many
TGTGCCAGCTCACCAGACCTTAATGAAAAACTGTTTTTT
CASSPDLNEKLFF
>TRBJ1-5|TRBD1|TRBV19|few
TGTGCCAGTAGTATCGGGGACAGTGGCAATCAGCCCCAGCATTTT
CASSIGDSGNQPQHF
>TRBJ2-5|TRBD2|TRBV30|many
TGTGCCTGGAGTTCTACTACCCTACTAGCGGGAGGGCCGTGGGAGACCCAGTACTTC
CAWSSTTLLAGGPWETQYF
>TRBJ1-3|TRBD1|TRBV6-1|few
TGTGCCAGCAGCGAAACAGGGGCCATAAGCGGAAACACCATATATTTT
CASSETGAISGNTIYF
>TRBJ2-7|-|TRBV6-1|few
TGTGCCAGCAGTTACCCAGGGAGCTCCTACGAGCAGTACTTC
CASSYPGSSYEQYF
>TRBJ2-1|TRBD2|TRBV5-8|many
TGTGCCAGCAGCTCGGGACTAGCGGGAGGGGTCTACAATGAGCAGTTCTTC
CASSSGLAGGVYNEQFF
>TRBJ2-5|-|TRBV30|many
TGTGCCTGGAGTGAAAGAGGCCCTCTACAGTACTTC
CAWSERGPLQYF
>TRBJ1-1|-|TRBV18|many
TGTGCCAGCTCACCCACCGGGATTAACACTGAAGCTTTCTTT
CASSPTGINTEAFF
>TRBJ2-2|-|TRBV11-2|-
TGTGCCAGCAGCTTTCTCCTCTTGGGAACCGGGGAGCTGTTTTTT
CASSFLLLGTGELFF